This entry features one T cell receptor beta chain sequence. The source of the sample is a study of control samples from healthy donors and cancer patients. TCRdb's copy holds only in-frame clones and misses some; the assay was immunoSEQ multiplex PCR. The repertoire holds tens of thousands of clones, around nine tenths seen once, with under 45% in the top ten. The sample taken for sequencing was PBMCs. This receptor was obtained from a man in his fifties with head and neck cancer.

The CDR3 nucleotides read TGTGCCAGCTCCCGGACCGGTAAAAACATTCAGTACTTC. Translation: CASSRTGKNIQYF. V and J are TRBV11-3 and TRBJ2-4, with unresolved D. This CDR3 contains 13 residues. Germline V gene sequence: CDR1 SGHNT, CDR2 YENEEA. V was clipped by 8 bases and J by 4 bases, with 12 bases between them.